The 28 T cell receptor beta chains reported below all come from one sample, sequenced in a study of human T cells and chemical hapten exposure. MiXCR, run by TCRdb on the RACE reads, gives a single entry per CDR3 protein. The data contain fewer than 300,000 distinct CDR3 sequences, 8.6% of them singletons. Noted time point: pre-sensitization, week 0. Indicated treatment: therapeutic diphenylcyclopropenone sensitization with weekly scalp DPC. Sample: whole blood, taken in connection with sensitization to the hapten diphenylcyclopropenone (DPC). Receptor source: a woman aged 40 to 50 with alopecia areata. Some clones in this sample may be carry-over from other donors' samples.

This clonotype was seen more than once but under ten times. The V and J genes are TRBV12-3 or TRBV12-4 and TRBJ2-1; TRBD2 matches at 8 bases. This CDR3 has 13 amino acids. The V segment lost 6 bases and the J segment 8 bases; nucleotides outside the gene matches: 6. This CDR3 reads CASSPGLDDEQFF. As DNA, the CDR3 is TGTGCCAGCAGCCCGGGACTAGACGATGAGCAGTTCTTC.

This clonotype has more than one count but fewer than ten. The chain joins TRBV20-1 to TRBJ2-7, with D perhaps matching TRBD2 (6 bases). Trimming shortened V by 6 bases and J by 3 bases, and 15 bases separated the two germline ends. The CDR3 contains 13 residues. Germline V lookup: CDR1 DFQATT, CDR2 SNEGSKA (reference sequence). The CDR3: CSAGGSRSYEQYF. The CDR3 nucleotides are TGCAGTGCCGGAGGGTCCAGGAGCTACGAGCAGTACTTC.

This clonotype was observed many times. The chain joins TRBV7-9 to TRBJ1-5; the D gene is possibly TRBD1 (6 bases). The CDR3 extends over 16 amino acids. Trimming removed 5 bases from V and 0 bases from J, with 14 bases in between. Germline CDR1 SEHNR, CDR2 FQNEAQ (reference sequence). The CDR3 spells CASSPTGTYSNQPQHF. The CDR3 coding sequence is TGTGCCAGCAGCCCTACAGGGACCTATAGCAATCAGCCCCAGCATTTT.

This clonotype came up a few times. The rearrangement uses TRBV7-2 and TRBJ1-1; D is undetermined. This CDR3 region has 14 residues. V was trimmed by 5 bases and J by 4 bases, leaving 14 bases between them. Germline values: CDR1 SGHTA, CDR2 FQGNSA. This CDR3 reads CASSPRRTSTEAFF. The CDR3 coding sequence is TGTGCCAGCAGCCCGAGGCGGACGAGCACTGAAGCTTTCTTT.

This clonotype was picked up a small number of times. V gene TRBV20-1 combines with J gene TRBJ2-7; 9 bases match TRBD2. Germline V gene data show CDR1 as DFQATT and CDR2 as SNEGSKA (reference sequence). CDR3 size: 15 residues. V trimming: 5 bases; J trimming: 3 bases; junction bases outside the gene matches: 11. The CDR3 coding sequence is TGCAGTGCTCATACCCCGGGACTAGCTTTCTACGAGCAGTACTTC. This translates into CSAHTPGLAFYEQYF.

This clonotype showed up just a few times. The J gene is TRBJ2-1, the V gene TRBV20-1; 9 nucleotides align to TRBD2. Germline trimming cut 6 bases from V and 2 bases from J; bases unmatched to any gene: 5. In germline, CDR1 is DFQATT, CDR2 SNEGSKA (reference sequence). The CDR3 totals 14 residues. The CDR3 loop reads CSAMTSGPYNEQFF. In DNA, the CDR3 is TGCAGTGCGATGACTAGCGGTCCCTACAATGAGCAGTTCTTC.

DNA of the CDR3: TGTGCCAGCAGCCTTGCGACAGGCGAGAACACCGGGGAGCTGTTTTTT. Its translation is CASSLATGENTGELFF. The V call is TRBV7-3, the J call TRBJ2-2; a weak D match, TRBD1 (6 bases). The CDR3 consists of 16 residues. The V gene's germline CDR1 is SGHTA and CDR2 FQGTGA. Trimming removed 5 bases from V and 1 base from J, with 14 bases in between.

Ten or more counts support this clonotype. CDR3 DNA sequence: TGTGCCAGCAGCTTAGACAGTTCCTATAATTCACCCCTCCACTTT. As protein: CASSLDSSYNSPLHF. The chain is built from TRBV7-9 and TRBJ1-6; D remains ambiguous. The V gene lost 1 base and the J gene lost 1 base, with 5 bases spanning the gap. The CDR3 contains 15 residues. Germline V gene data show CDR1 as SEHNR and CDR2 as FQNEAQ (reference sequence).

Written as DNA, the CDR3 is TGTGCCAGCCGCCGGGGGTTAGCGGGAGGGATCCGGGAGACCCAGTACTTC. This codes for CASRRGLAGGIRETQYF. The chain has TRBV7-2 and TRBJ2-5; 11 nucleotides agree with TRBD2. Germline V lookup: CDR1 SGHTA, CDR2 FQGNSA. This CDR3 spans 17 amino acids. Trimming took 8 bases from V and 5 from J; bases not matched to a gene: 16.

This clonotype was counted a few times. J is TRBJ1-1 and V is TRBV9; no clear D. V lost 1 base to trimming and J lost 1 base, with 5 bases between them. Looked up from germline, CDR1 is SGDLS and CDR2 is YYNGEE. The CDR3 loop spans 13 amino acids. The CDR3 region is CASSVPQNTEAFF. CDR3 coding DNA: TGTGCCAGCAGCGTACCCCAGAACACTGAAGCTTTCTTT.

This clonotype was found a few times. The chain joins TRBV28 to TRBJ2-6; D is uncertain. Trimming took 9 bases from V and 4 from J, leaving 10 bases between them. Germline CDR1 reads MDHEN; CDR2 reads SYDVKM. The CDR3 totals 13 residues. The CDR3 spells CASVPPGANVLTF. The CDR3 DNA reads TGTGCCAGTGTCCCCCCCGGGGCCAACGTCCTGACTTTC.

This clonotype was observed a handful of times. The chain combines TRBV10-3 with TRBJ1-5; no reliable D call. V dropped 3 bases and J dropped 3 bases, with 9 bases sitting between them. Per the germline V gene, CDR1 is ENHRY and CDR2 is SYGVKD. This CDR3 spans 14 amino acids. The DNA for the CDR3 is TGTGCCATCAGTGAAGTCGCAGACAATCAGCCCCAGCATTTT. Translation: CAISEVADNQPQHF.

This clonotype was seen repeatedly, ten times or more. The chain links TRBV9 to TRBJ2-7, with D perhaps assigned TRBD1 or TRBD2 (5 bases each). Germline V gene sequence: CDR1 SGDLS, CDR2 YYNGEE. The CDR3 is made up of 15 amino acids. The ends were cut back, 0 bases at V and 2 bases at J, with 12 bases in the middle. CDR3 nucleotides: TGTGCCAGCAGCGTAGAAGGGGAGAGGGCCTACGAGCAGTACTTC. It is translated as CASSVEGERAYEQYF.

The table lists this clonotype with a count of one. This chain links TRBV28 with TRBJ1-1; the D gene is possibly TRBD1 (6 bases). The germline CDR1 and CDR2 sequences are MDHEN and SYDVKM. There are 14 residues in the CDR3. Trimming took off 8 bases at V and 3 bases at J, with 16 bases between the two ends. The CDR3 here is CASLRGGWDTEAFF. The CDR3 DNA sequence: TGTGCCAGCCTTCGGGGGGGCTGGGACACTGAAGCTTTCTTT.

This clonotype was seen ten or more times. The chain is built from TRBV29-1 and TRBJ2-7; a weak D match, TRBD2 (5 bases). CDR1 and CDR2 from the germline V gene are SQVTM and ANQGSEA. This CDR3 has 13 residues. Trimming stripped 6 bases from V and 3 bases from J, with 15 bases between. CDR3 nucleotides: TGCAGCGTGTCGCGGGCCCTAGACTACGAGCAGTACTTC. Protein sequence: CSVSRALDYEQYF.

V usage is TRBV6-5 and J usage is TRBJ2-5; D remains ambiguous. Trimming took 5 bases from V and 5 from J, leaving 15 bases between them. Germline assignment: CDR1 MNHEY and CDR2 SVGAGI. The CDR3 runs to 14 residues. DNA of the CDR3: TGTGCCAGCAGTCAACAAATAGCCACGGAGACCCAGTACTTC. Encoded protein: CASSQQIATETQYF.

The chain carries TRBV5-1 and TRBJ2-2; the match to TRBD1 covers 8 bases. Germline V gives CDR1 SGHRS, CDR2 YFSETQ. The CDR3 contains 15 residues. V lost 4 bases to trimming and J lost 6 bases; unmatched junction nucleotides: 8. Here the CDR3 DNA reads TGCGCCAGCAGCCAAGGACAGGGAGGATCCGGGGAGCTGTTTTTT. Its protein is CASSQGQGGSGELFF.

This clonotype was recorded many times. This chain joins TRBV7-4 and TRBJ2-3, with 7 bases fitting TRBD1. Losses at the gene ends were 5 bases for V and 6 bases for J; bases not matched to a gene: 11. The germline CDR1 and CDR2 sequences are SGHVT and SQSDAQ. CDR3 length equals 15 residues. CDR3 region: CASSPGTVLTDTQYF. The CDR3 nucleotides are TGTGCCAGCAGCCCCGGGACAGTGTTAACCGATACGCAGTATTTT. Full variable domain (remainder filled in from reference TRBV7-4 and TRBJ2-3): GAGVSQSPRYKVAKRGRDVALRCDSISGHVTLYWYRQTLGQGSEVLTYSQSDAQRDKSGRPSGRFSAERPERSVSTLKIQRTEQGDSAVYLCASSPGTVLTDTQYFGPGTRLTVL.

This clonotype was seen a handful of times. The V gene is TRBV6-1, the J gene TRBJ2-2; 9 nucleotides match TRBD1. The trim removed 7 bases at V and 3 bases at J, leaving 9 bases unmatched. This CDR3 region has 16 residues. Germline V gene data show CDR1 as MNHNS and CDR2 as SASEGT. The CDR3 region has the DNA TGTGCCAGCAAACGACAGGGGGTGAAATACACCGGGGAGCTGTTTTTT. As protein: CASKRQGVKYTGELFF.

This clonotype was detected only a few times. The CDR3 nucleotides read TGCAGTGCTCGACTAGCTCCTTGGCCGCTTAGCTCCTACAATGAGCAGTTCTTC. Encoded protein: CSARLAPWPLSSYNEQFF. The chain uses TRBV20-1 and TRBJ2-1; 7 nucleotides match TRBD2. The CDR3 is 18 amino acids. With V trimmed by 5 bases and J by 0 bases, 16 bases remained unmatched. In germline, CDR1 is DFQATT, CDR2 SNEGSKA (reference sequence).

The V call is TRBV18, the J call TRBJ2-1, with a weak D call TRBD1 (5 bases). This CDR3 comprises 13 residues. Per the germline V gene, CDR1 is KGHSH and CDR2 is LQKENI. V was pared by 5 bases and J by 7 bases, with 12 bases between. The CDR3 nucleotides are TGTGCCAGCTCATCGGTTAAGGGGAATGAGCAGTTCTTC. Translating gives CASSSVKGNEQFF.

This chain links TRBV7-9 with TRBJ1-3, with unresolved D. The V and J ends lost 3 bases and 0 bases respectively, with 15 bases between them. Per the germline V gene, CDR1 is SEHNR and CDR2 is FQNEAQ (reference sequence). The CDR3 has 17 residues. The DNA for the CDR3 is TGTGCCAGCAGCTTTAGCGGCGTGCAAGGCTCTGGAAACACCATATATTTT. Translation gives CASSFSGVQGSGNTIYF.

The J gene is TRBJ2-2, the V gene TRBV6-2 or TRBV6-3; TRBD2 matches 11 bases. Trimming at V came to 4 bases and at J to 6 bases, leaving 7 bases not matched to a gene. The CDR3 length is 16 residues. Germline lookup yields CDR1 MNHEY and CDR2 SVGEGT. The CDR3 spells CASSSLLAGVPGELFF. CDR3 nucleotide sequence: TGTGCCAGCAGTTCCTTACTAGCGGGAGTCCCCGGGGAGCTGTTTTTT.

This clonotype was counted only a few times. The rearrangement joins TRBV9 to TRBJ2-3; D may be TRBD1 (6 bases). CDR1 SGDLS and CDR2 YYNGEE come from the germline V gene. The length of the CDR3 is 14 residues. The ends were cut back, 3 bases at V and 4 bases at J, with 12 bases in the middle. CDR3 nucleotide sequence: TGTGCCAGCAGCGACAGGGAGAGGGCAGATACGCAGTATTTT. Translated: CASSDRERADTQYF.

The V and J genes are TRBV24-1 and TRBJ1-4; D not resolved. The germline gives CDR1 KGHDR, CDR2 SFDVKD. Between the trimmed V and J ends, which lost 3 bases and 7 bases, there was a span of 11 bases. This CDR3 contains 14 residues. CDR3 sequence: CATSDRGVGEKLFF. Here the CDR3 DNA reads TGTGCCACCAGTGATCGGGGAGTTGGTGAAAAACTGTTTTTT.

This clonotype was counted at least ten times. This chain links TRBV29-1 with TRBJ2-3; D gene unclear. Germline V lookup: CDR1 SQVTM, CDR2 ANQGSEA. This CDR3 is built from 13 residues. The V end was cut by 6 bases, the J end by 2 bases, with 12 bases between. CDR3 bases: TGCAGCGTCGCCCCAGACTCCACAGATACGCAGTATTTT. This gives the protein CSVAPDSTDTQYF.

The rearrangement joins TRBV6-5 to TRBJ2-1; a possible D gene is TRBD1 (6 bases). CDR1 is MNHEY, CDR2 SVGAGI, per germline. This CDR3 contains 13 residues. V lost 6 bases and J 5 bases, leaving 11 bases between the germline ends. CDR3 sequence: CASRQQGDNEQFF. The CDR3 region has the DNA TGTGCCAGCAGGCAACAGGGAGACAATGAGCAGTTCTTC.

This clonotype was picked up a small number of times. This chain uses TRBV10-3 with TRBJ2-5; D is perhaps TRBD1 or TRBD2 (6 bases each). V was pared by 6 bases and J by 5 bases, with 13 bases between. The CDR3 consists of 13 residues. CDR1 and CDR2 from the germline V gene are ENHRY and SYGVKD. The CDR3 is CAIRPTGGETQYF. The CDR3 DNA reads as TGTGCCATCAGGCCGACAGGAGGGGAGACCCAGTACTTC.